The present entry profiles one T cell receptor beta chain with its context. What it binds is not known. The data originate from a study of blood T cells in healthy people across ages. Trimming removed 0 bases from V and 10 bases from J; junction bases left unmatched: 5. Germline V gene sequence: CDR1 LGHNA, CDR2 YNFKEQ. CDR3 size: 17 residues. A second roughly 6 to 11 cycle PCR used barcoded and J-beta primers. Individual samples furnished no less than 2.5 million CDR3-containing paired-end reads apiece. TCRdb re-analysed the 5' RACE reads in MiXCR, keeping a single row per CDR3 protein. The table lists around 870,000 distinct CDR3 sequences, around 30% of them singletons. The study's findings and limits: PBMCs were not sorted, which prevented a conclusive comparison of naive versus antigen-experienced cells.

This TCR derives from a woman aged 80 or older in good health. Sequencing was carried out using blood. This rearrangement joins TRBV4-2 to TRBJ2-2; TRBD2 matches 16 bases. The CDR3 DNA reads as TGTGCCAGCAGCCAAGAAGCGGGACTAGCGGGGGGGCTGGAGCTGTTTTTT. It codes for CASSQEAGLAGGLELFF.